What follows are 32 T cell receptor beta chains derived from one specimen sequenced in a study of blood T cell repertoires in COVID-19. Sequencing used immunoSEQ multiplex PCR; TCRdb keeps in-frame clones, though not all of them. The sample contains 170,000 or so clones, approximately 86% of which appear only once. What was sequenced was peripheral blood. These receptors came from a man aged 35 to 55 with active or convalescent COVID-19.

In nucleotides, the CDR3 is TGTGCCAGCAGCTCCTTGAGGGTTGGGAATTCACCCCTCCACTTT. Translating gives CASSSLRVGNSPLHF. The chain employs TRBV7-9 and TRBJ1-6; no definite D call. The germline V and J ends were trimmed by 4 bases and 7 bases, with 14 bases remaining between them. Germline V lookup: CDR1 SEHNR, CDR2 FQNEAQ (reference sequence). The CDR3 is 15 amino acids.

The V call is TRBV5-1, the J call TRBJ2-5; 13 positions agree with TRBD2. The germline CDR1 and CDR2 sequences are SGHRS and YFSETQ. The CDR3 sequence is 14 residues long. V shed 3 bases, J shed 4 bases, and the junction held 0 bases outside the gene matches. Written as DNA, the CDR3 is TGCGCCAGCAGCTGGACTAGCGGGGGAGAGACCCAGTACTTC. Amino acid sequence: CASSWTSGGETQYF.

J is TRBJ2-2 and V is TRBV7-2; tentative D call: TRBD2 (5 bases). The CDR3 is made up of 15 amino acids. Trimming stripped 5 bases from V and 8 bases from J, with 18 bases between. Per the germline V gene, CDR1 is SGHTA and CDR2 is FQGNSA. The CDR3 sequence is CASSPQLVPGGELFF. The DNA of the CDR3 is TGTGCCAGCAGCCCCCAACTGGTCCCGGGGGGGGAGCTGTTTTTT.

The chain employs TRBV5-5 and TRBJ1-2, with 8 bases identical to TRBD1. Per germline, CDR1 SGHKS and CDR2 YYEKEE (reference sequence). The junction had 12 bases not matched to a gene; V was cut back by 4 bases and J by 7 bases. The CDR3 loop spans 15 amino acids. In DNA form, the CDR3 reads TGTGCCAGCAGCCGACCGGACAGGGAGGGGGGTGGCTACACCTTC. Translation: CASSRPDREGGGYTF.

This chain connects TRBV29-1 to TRBJ2-6, with TRBD1 identical over 7 bases. Germline V gene lookup returns CDR1 SQVTM and CDR2 ANQGSEA. The CDR3 runs to 15 residues. Germline trimming cut 7 bases from V and 0 bases from J; bases unmatched to any gene: 6. The CDR3: CSAETGSSGANVLTF. The CDR3 nucleotides read TGCAGCGCCGAGACAGGGAGCTCTGGGGCCAACGTCCTGACTTTC.

This sequence joins TRBV20-1 and TRBJ2-3; 8 nucleotides line up with TRBD1. Trimming removed 3 bases from V and 4 bases from J; junction bases left unmatched: 9. The CDR3 has 15 amino acids. Germline V CDR1 and CDR2: DFQATT, SNEGSKA (reference sequence). CDR3 sequence: CSASRTGSTADTQYF. The CDR3 DNA reads TGCAGTGCTAGTAGGACAGGGAGTACAGCAGATACGCAGTATTTT.

This clone has just a few counts. The rearrangement links TRBV11-2 to TRBJ1-4, with 11 nucleotides matching TRBD1. The length of the CDR3 is 15 residues. The V gene end was trimmed by 5 bases and the J gene end by 8 bases; junction bases not matched to a gene: 7. Germline V gene data show CDR1 as SGHAT and CDR2 as FQNNGV. CDR3 loop: CASSHRDRGGEKLFF. The CDR3 region has the DNA TGTGCCAGCAGCCACAGGGACAGGGGGGGAGAAAAACTGTTTTTT.

This rearrangement joins TRBV5-1 to TRBJ1-1; D is undetermined. The CDR3 has 14 residues. In germline, CDR1 is SGHRS, CDR2 YFSETQ. V was cut by 3 bases and J by 5 bases, with 14 bases left in between. The CDR3 reads CASSSEGFWTEAFF. The CDR3, as DNA: TGCGCCAGCAGCTCCGAGGGATTTTGGACTGAAGCTTTCTTT.

The gene calls are TRBV15 and TRBJ1-4; D ambiguous. The CDR3 is made up of 13 amino acids. Germline CDR1 is LNHNV and CDR2 is YYDKDF (reference sequence). V lost 6 bases to trimming and J lost 5 bases, with 10 bases between them. CDR3 sequence (DNA): TGTGCCACCAGATCAGATTTAAATGAAAAACTGTTTTTT. Protein product: CATRSDLNEKLFF.

J is TRBJ2-3 and V is TRBV4-1; D is perhaps TRBD2 (7 bases). The CDR3 spans 17 residues. Trimming left V 3 bases short and J 1 base short, with 17 bases between. The germline CDR1 and CDR2 sequences are MGHRA and YSYEKL. The CDR3 loop reads CASSQTTRGARTDTQYF. CDR3 nucleotide sequence: TGCGCCAGCAGCCAGACAACCCGGGGGGCCCGCACAGATACGCAGTATTTT.

The rearrangement joins TRBV7-9 to TRBJ1-4, with TRBD1 as a possible D gene (5 bases). The CDR3 consists of 17 residues. CDR1 and CDR2 from the germline V gene are SEHNR and FQNEAQ (reference sequence). V was cut by 1 base and J by 0 bases, with 12 bases left in between. The CDR3 here is CASSLEGRVSTNEKLFF. In DNA, the CDR3 is TGTGCCAGCAGCTTAGAAGGCAGGGTCTCAACTAATGAAAAACTGTTTTTT.

V and J are TRBV4-2 and TRBJ2-6, with 12 positions matching TRBD1. The CDR3 runs 18 residues. Germline V gene data show CDR1 as LGHNA and CDR2 as YNFKEQ. J was trimmed by 4 bases and V by 3 bases; bases with no gene match: 7. CDR3 residues: CASSQAGQGAGGANVLTF. CDR3 in DNA: TGTGCCAGCAGCCAGGCGGGACAGGGGGCGGGCGGGGCCAACGTCCTGACTTTC.

The CDR3 is CASSLGFGQPQHF. CDR3 nucleotides: TGTGCCAGCAGCTTAGGATTCGGGCAGCCCCAGCATTTT. V usage is TRBV5-6 and J usage is TRBJ1-5; no definite D call. Germline V gene data show CDR1 as SGHDT and CDR2 as YYEEEE. The CDR3 extends over 13 amino acids. Trimming pared 2 bases from V and 7 bases from J, leaving 10 bases between.

The chain has TRBV19 and TRBJ1-5; unclear D gene. CDR3 size: 15 residues. Trimming removed 0 bases at V and 2 bases at J, with 8 bases between. Germline CDR1 and CDR2: LNHDA and SQIVND (reference sequence). Written as DNA, the CDR3 is TGTGCCAGTAGTATAGAGGGGAGGGGCAATCAGCCCCAGCATTTT. Translation: CASSIEGRGNQPQHF.

The CDR3 sequence: CASSQPSSGDGNTIYF. In DNA, the CDR3 is TGCGCCAGCAGCCAACCCTCTTCAGGCGATGGAAACACCATATATTTT. The chain uses TRBV4-1 and TRBJ1-3, with no clear D. Between the trimmed V and J ends, which lost 2 bases and 3 bases, there was a span of 14 bases. The CDR3 is 16 residues long. CDR1 MGHRA and CDR2 YSYEKL come from the germline V gene.

The chain combines TRBV25-1 with TRBJ2-6; weak D call: TRBD2 (5 bases). V lost 6 bases and J lost 0, with 9 bases in between. This CDR3 is 15 amino acids long. Germline loops: CDR1 MGHDK, CDR2 SYGVNS. This chain's CDR3 is CASRADYSGANVLTF. CDR3 coding DNA: TGTGCCAGCAGAGCAGACTACTCTGGGGCCAACGTCCTGACTTTC.

About this clone: The same CDR3 also results from other DNA sequences found in this sample. The V gene is TRBV18, the J gene TRBJ1-4; a weak D match, TRBD1 (6 bases). Germline V gene data show CDR1 as KGHSH and CDR2 as LQKENI. This CDR3 spans 14 amino acids. V lost 6 bases to trimming and J lost 7 bases, with 15 bases between them. CDR3 region: CASSPGGAGEKLFF. The CDR3 region has the DNA TGTGCCAGCTCCCCGGGGGGGGCTGGTGAAAAACTGTTTTTT.

This chain links TRBV7-2 with TRBJ2-1, with no clear D. CDR1 and CDR2 from the germline V gene are SGHTA and FQGNSA. V lost 3 bases and J lost 0, with 9 bases in between. There are 15 residues in the CDR3. The chain's CDR3 is CASSFSSSSYNEQFF. CDR3 DNA sequence: TGTGCCAGCAGCTTTTCGTCGAGCTCCTACAATGAGCAGTTCTTC.

The rearrangement links TRBV3-1 (or the pseudogene TRBV3-2) to TRBJ1-2; possibly TRBD1 for D (6 bases). V was cut by 3 bases and J by 2 bases, with 16 bases left in between. Per the germline V gene, CDR1 is LGHDT and CDR2 is YNNKEL (reference sequence). This CDR3 has 16 amino acids. CDR3 sequence reads: CASSHRLGTTNYGYTF. DNA of the CDR3: TGTGCCAGCAGCCATCGTCTGGGGACAACGAACTATGGCTACACCTTC.

The J gene is TRBJ1-5, the V gene TRBV5-8; D remains unclear. CDR3 length: 14 residues. Germline-derived CDR1 and CDR2 are SGHTS and YDEGEE. V was cut by 1 base and J by 3 bases, with 8 bases left in between. DNA of the CDR3: TGTGCCAGCAGCTTGCGGGAGGTCAATCAGCCCCAGCATTTT. Translated: CASSLREVNQPQHF.

The chain carries TRBV5-1 and TRBJ2-3; 8 bases line up with TRBD1. The CDR3 sequence is 15 residues long. Germline CDR1 SGHRS, CDR2 YFSETQ. The V segment lost 0 bases and the J segment 5 bases; nucleotides outside the gene matches: 5. This CDR3 is CASSLGAGGVDTQYF. The CDR3 nucleotides read TGCGCCAGCAGCTTGGGCGCAGGGGGCGTAGATACGCAGTATTTT.

Comment on this clone: At one of its ends the junction is not consistent with the germline gene, which may arise from a read error. This rearrangement joins TRBV7-7 to TRBJ2-3; possible D gene TRBD2, 6 bases. The CDR3 sequence is 15 residues long. Germline V gene sequence: CDR1 SSHAT, CDR2 FNYEAQ (reference sequence). In DNA form, the CDR3 reads TGTGCTAGCAGCGCCGGGACTCCCAACCAGGGTACGCAGTATTTT. Residues: CASSAGTPNQGTQYF.

This sequence joins TRBV5-1 and TRBJ1-5; D is perhaps TRBD1 (6 bases). Per germline, CDR1 SGHRS and CDR2 YFSETQ. This CDR3 region has 15 residues. The ends were cut back, 3 bases at V and 3 bases at J, with 13 bases in the middle. This CDR3 is CASSYSAGDNQPQHF. The DNA of the CDR3 is TGCGCCAGCAGCTACTCAGCAGGGGACAATCAGCCCCAGCATTTT.

This clone was found once. V gene TRBV6-5 combines with J gene TRBJ2-5, with 7 bases fitting TRBD2. CDR1 is MNHEY and CDR2 is SVGAGI in the germline V gene. Trimming took 7 bases from V and 4 from J; bases not matched to a gene: 9. The CDR3 is 14 amino acids. Here the CDR3 DNA reads TGTGCCAGCAAAGGGGAGGGTGAGGCAGAGACCCAGTACTTC. Residues: CASKGEGEAETQYF.

This rearrangement joins TRBV28 to TRBJ1-5; a weak D match, TRBD1 (6 bases). The CDR3 runs 13 residues. V dropped 6 bases and J dropped 7 bases, with 13 bases sitting between them. Germline V gene sequence: CDR1 MDHEN, CDR2 SYDVKM. CDR3 nucleotide sequence: TGTGCCAGCAGACAGGGAATTGGACAGCCCCAGCATTTT. The encoded protein is CASRQGIGQPQHF.

The DNA for the CDR3 is TGCAGCGTTGGAACGGATGGCTACACCTTC. Translation: CSVGTDGYTF. The chain couples TRBV29-1 to TRBJ1-2, with D unresolved. V dropped 4 bases and J dropped 6 bases, with 6 bases sitting between them. The CDR3 spans 10 residues. Germline loops: CDR1 SQVTM, CDR2 ANQGSEA.

The chain uses TRBV7-9 and TRBJ1-1; D unresolved. This CDR3 is built from 11 residues. Germline V CDR1 and CDR2: SEHNR, FQNEAQ (reference sequence). Trimming removed 2 bases from V and 5 bases from J, with 3 bases in between. The CDR3 sequence: CASSLQTEAFF. The CDR3 bases are TGTGCCAGCAGCTTACAGACTGAAGCTTTCTTT.

The chain combines TRBV6-1 with TRBJ1-1, with 9 bases that match TRBD1. Germline V gives CDR1 MNHNS, CDR2 SASEGT. This CDR3 is 16 amino acids long. V trimming: 1 base; J trimming: 1 base; junction bases outside the gene matches: 4. Here the CDR3 reads CASSEDRGLKNTEAFF. The CDR3 DNA reads as TGTGCCAGCAGTGAAGACAGGGGGCTGAAGAACACTGAAGCTTTCTTT.

V is TRBV19 and J is TRBJ1-5; possible D gene TRBD1, 5 bases. The V and J ends lost 6 bases and 3 bases respectively, with 15 bases between them. The CDR3 spans 15 residues. Germline V gene data show CDR1 as LNHDA and CDR2 as SQIVND (reference sequence). The CDR3 nucleotides are TGTGCCAGTAGCAAAGGGGCGGGACTCAATCAGCCCCAGCATTTT. Translation gives CASSKGAGLNQPQHF.

This clone was seen a handful of times. The rearrangement joins TRBV7-3 to TRBJ2-5, with D maybe TRBD1 (5 bases). Germline lookup yields CDR1 SGHTA and CDR2 FQGTGA. V was shortened by 0 bases and J by 2 bases, with 22 bases between the two germline ends. The length of the CDR3 is 19 residues. The CDR3 DNA sequence: TGTGCCAGCAGCTTAACGGGGCCCTGGGGTGGCACCAATCAAGAGACCCAGTACTTC. Amino acids: CASSLTGPWGGTNQETQYF. Full variable domain (outside the CDR3, taken from reference TRBV7-3 and TRBJ2-5): GAGVSQTPSNKVTEKGKYVELRCDPISGHTALYWYRQSLGQGPEFLIYFQGTGAADDSGLPNDRFFAVRPEGSVSTLKIQRTERGDSAVYLCASSLTGPWGGTNQETQYFGPGTRLLVL.

V is TRBV29-1 and J is TRBJ2-5; maybe TRBD2 (6 bases). Looked up from germline, CDR1 is SQVTM and CDR2 is ANQGSEA. The CDR3 consists of 14 residues. Trimming removed 0 bases from V and 5 bases from J, with 13 bases in between. CDR3 nucleotides: TGCAGCGTTGAAGATCGGAGGGGTGGCGAGACCCAGTACTTC. Translating it yields CSVEDRRGGETQYF.

This chain uses TRBV18 with TRBJ2-7; 8 nucleotides agree with TRBD1. The CDR3 loop spans 14 amino acids. The V and J ends lost 6 bases and 3 bases, in that order; junction bases with no gene match: 7. CDR1 is KGHSH and CDR2 is LQKENI in the germline V gene. The CDR3 nucleotides read TGTGCCAGCTCGCGACAGGGGAATAGCTACGAGCAGTACTTC. It translates to CASSRQGNSYEQYF.